These 20 T cell receptor beta chains were all obtained from the same sample, sequenced in a study of T cell responses to AZD1222 COVID-19 vaccine. Profiling relied on immunoSEQ multiplex PCR, and the TCRdb table lists in-frame clones only, not all of them. The sample lists fewer than 200,000 clones, around 94% occurring once. The source material was peripheral blood, sampled on day 0 of AZD1222 vaccination. These receptors all stem from an adult in good health.

This chain connects TRBV28 to TRBJ2-1, with 7 bases lining up with TRBD1. V was pared by 10 bases and J by 8 bases, with 14 bases of the junction left unmatched. The CDR3 covers 14 residues. Germline-derived CDR1 and CDR2 are MDHEN and SYDVKM. The CDR3 DNA follows: TGTGCCACAGGGGGACCCATTCTTTTTTATGAGCAGTTCTTC. Translated: CATGGPILFYEQFF.

The CDR3 DNA reads as TGTGCTAGTGGCCTCCCCGGGAGCGGGAGCTCCTACAATGAGCAGTTCTTC. Encoded protein: CASGLPGSGSSYNEQFF. The gene calls are TRBV12-5 and TRBJ2-1; 8 positions agree with TRBD2. V dropped 6 bases and J dropped 0; count of bases not matched to a gene: 10. The CDR3 runs to 17 residues. Germline V gene sequence: CDR1 LGHNT, CDR2 FRNRAP.

The chain has TRBV30 and TRBJ1-5; no clear D. The V gene lost 5 bases and the J gene lost 1 base, with 15 bases spanning the gap. Germline CDR1 reads GTSNPN; CDR2 reads SVGIG (reference sequence). CDR3 size: 15 residues. The DNA for the CDR3 is TGTGCCTGGGCAGTTCACTCTGGGAGCAATCAGCCCCAGCATTTT. Translation: CAWAVHSGSNQPQHF.

Regarding this clone: The sample has other DNA sequences that encode this CDR3 too. The genes are TRBV18 and TRBJ2-1, with 7 bases that match TRBD1. V lost 6 bases and J lost 4; bases outside the gene matches: 9. The germline CDR1 and CDR2 sequences are KGHSH and LQKENI. This CDR3 is built from 15 residues. CDR3 residues: CASSPGGSSYNEQFF. The CDR3 nucleotides are TGTGCCAGCTCCCCAGGGGGTTCAAGTTACAATGAGCAGTTCTTC.

The chain couples TRBV9 to TRBJ2-7; the D gene is possibly TRBD2 (6 bases). This CDR3 contains 15 residues. V was clipped by 0 bases and J by 4 bases, with 14 bases between them. From germline, CDR1 is SGDLS and CDR2 YYNGEE. CDR3 in amino acids: CASSVGTGSGYEQYF. Written as DNA, the CDR3 is TGTGCCAGCAGCGTAGGAACCGGGAGTGGATACGAGCAGTACTTC.

The V gene is TRBV10-3, the J gene TRBJ1-1; D gene uncertain. The CDR3 covers 15 residues. Per the germline V gene, CDR1 is ENHRY and CDR2 is SYGVKD. Trimming cost V 8 bases and J 1 base, with 17 bases left between them. The CDR3 loop is CAIRAPERANTEAFF. CDR3 bases: TGTGCCATCCGAGCACCCGAAAGGGCGAACACTGAAGCTTTCTTT.

The chain combines TRBV6-1 with TRBJ2-1; 14 nucleotides agree with TRBD2. Germline CDR1 and CDR2: MNHNS and SASEGT. V trimming: 1 base; J trimming: 11 bases; junction bases outside the gene matches: 7. This CDR3 region has 16 residues. CDR3 sequence: CASSEVGLAGGRQQFF. In nucleotides, the CDR3 is TGTGCCAGCAGTGAAGTAGGACTAGCGGGAGGTAGACAGCAGTTCTTC.

The rearrangement joins TRBV10-1 to TRBJ2-5; D possibly matches TRBD1 or TRBD2 (5 bases each). CDR1 is WNHNN and CDR2 is SYGVQD in the germline V gene (reference sequence). Trimming cost V 5 bases and J 5 bases, with 18 bases left between them. The CDR3 extends over 15 amino acids. The CDR3 loop reads CASSCGRDPGETQYF. In nucleotides, the CDR3 is TGCGCCAGCAGTTGTGGCCGGGACCCGGGGGAGACCCAGTACTTC.

This rearrangement joins TRBV27 to TRBJ1-5; D is uncertain. CDR1 and CDR2 (germline): MNHEY, SMNVEV (reference sequence). The length of the CDR3 is 14 residues. Trimming left V 2 bases short and J 7 bases short, with 12 bases between. CDR3 DNA sequence: TGTGCCAGCAGTTTACAAGGGCCCGGGCAGCCCCAGCATTTT. As protein: CASSLQGPGQPQHF.

V usage is TRBV6-5 and J usage is TRBJ2-2; the D gene is possibly TRBD1 (6 bases). The CDR3 contains 13 residues. V lost 6 bases to trimming and J lost 6 bases, with 11 bases between them. From germline, CDR1 is MNHEY and CDR2 SVGAGI. This CDR3 reads CASRQGFPGELFF. For the CDR3, the DNA is TGTGCCAGCAGACAGGGCTTCCCCGGGGAGCTGTTTTTT.

The chain's CDR3 is CASSLIQGRAYNEQFF. The CDR3 DNA follows: TGTGCCAGCAGCCTCATCCAGGGTAGGGCCTACAATGAGCAGTTCTTC. V usage is TRBV27 and J usage is TRBJ2-1; D possibly corresponds to TRBD1 (5 bases). The V end lost 6 bases, the J end lost 2 bases, and 17 bases lay between the germline ends. Germline V gene lookup returns CDR1 MNHEY and CDR2 SMNVEV (reference sequence). This CDR3 has 16 residues.

The chain combines TRBV7-3 with TRBJ2-2; 10 positions agree with TRBD2. Trimming cost V 5 bases and J 7 bases; bases outside gene matches: 4. The germline V gene has CDR1 SGHTA and CDR2 FQGTGA. This CDR3 is built from 14 residues. The CDR3 reads CASSRLAGGGELFF. DNA of the CDR3: TGTGCCAGCAGCCGACTAGCGGGTGGCGGGGAGCTGTTTTTT. The full variable domain, with the rest looked up from reference TRBV7-3 and TRBJ2-2, is GAGVSQTPSNKVTEKGKYVELRCDPISGHTALYWYRQSLGQGPEFLIYFQGTGAADDSGLPNDRFFAVRPEGSVSTLKIQRTERGDSAVYLCASSRLAGGGELFFGEGSRLTVL.

This chain uses TRBV5-1 with TRBJ1-5; TRBD1 might be the D (5 bases). Germline CDR1 reads SGHRS; CDR2 reads YFSETQ. Trimming left V 0 bases short and J 7 bases short, with 14 bases between. This CDR3 has 15 amino acids. Here the CDR3 reads CASSLEGQERQPQHF. For the CDR3, the DNA is TGCGCCAGCAGCTTGGAGGGGCAGGAGAGACAGCCCCAGCATTTT.

V and J are TRBV6-5 and TRBJ1-1, with 7 positions matching TRBD1. Germline V gene data show CDR1 as MNHEY and CDR2 as SVGAGI. The CDR3 is 16 amino acids. Trimming at V came to 0 bases and at J to 0 bases, leaving 4 bases not matched to a gene. The CDR3 region is CASSYSPGGVNTEAFF. The CDR3 nucleotides are TGTGCCAGCAGTTACTCGCCAGGGGGAGTGAACACTGAAGCTTTCTTT.

The chain joins TRBV12-3 or TRBV12-4 to TRBJ1-4; D unclear. The germline V and J ends were trimmed by 1 base and 8 bases, with 8 bases remaining between them. This CDR3 spans 13 amino acids. CDR3 DNA sequence: TGTGCCAGCAGTTTAGGGCCCAGGGAAAAACTGTTTTTT. Translating it yields CASSLGPREKLFF.

V and J are TRBV12-3 or TRBV12-4 and TRBJ1-2, with no clear D. The CDR3 sequence is 12 residues long. V was pared by 6 bases and J by 8 bases, with 13 bases between. The CDR3 loop is CASRLPPRGYTF. The CDR3 bases are TGTGCCAGCAGGCTGCCCCCAAGGGGCTACACCTTC.

A single count supports this clone. This chain links TRBV12-3 or TRBV12-4 with TRBJ1-1, with D possibly being TRBD1 (5 bases). The CDR3 length is 12 residues. V was pared by 8 bases and J by 0 bases, with 7 bases between. CDR3 nucleotides: TGTGCCAGCGGGGCTATGAACACTGAAGCTTTCTTT. Translating it yields CASGAMNTEAFF.

The gene calls are TRBV5-4 and TRBJ1-2; TRBD1 is a possible D gene (6 bases). V was pared by 3 bases and J by 7 bases, with 16 bases between. The CDR3 is made up of 14 amino acids. CDR1 is SGHNT, CDR2 YYREEE, per germline (reference sequence). In DNA form, the CDR3 reads TGTGCCAGCAGCTCGAAGCCCGGAGGGGGTGGCTACACCTTC. This gives the protein CASSSKPGGGGYTF.

V usage is TRBV7-2 and J usage is TRBJ2-5; 10 bases agree with TRBD2. There are 16 residues in the CDR3. In germline, CDR1 is SGHTA, CDR2 FQGNSA. V was pared by 5 bases and J by 3 bases, with 9 bases of the junction left unmatched. CDR3 bases: TGTGCCAGCAGCCTTCCCACCCTAGCGGGAGAAGAGACCCAGTACTTC. Protein product: CASSLPTLAGEETQYF. Based on the CDR3 plus reference TRBV7-2 and TRBJ2-5, the full variable domain is GAGVSQSPSNKVTEKGKDVELRCDPISGHTALYWYRQSLGQGLEFLIYFQGNSAPDKSGLPSDRFSAERTGGSVSTLTIQRTQQEDSAVYLCASSLPTLAGEETQYFGPGTRLLVL.

This chain links TRBV24-1 with TRBJ2-1; D is ambiguous. Looked up from germline, CDR1 is KGHDR and CDR2 is SFDVKD. The CDR3 is 12 amino acids. V dropped 9 bases and J dropped 2 bases, with 7 bases sitting between them. CDR3 protein: CATLRTYNEQFF. The CDR3 nucleotides read TGTGCCACCTTACGAACCTACAATGAGCAGTTCTTC.